These T cell receptor beta chains were read from a single sample in a study of patients and donors after allogeneic stem cell transplantation. Via MiXCR, TCRdb re-called the RT-PCR reads, giving one row per CDR3 protein. This sample has 110,000 or so distinct CDR3 sequences, with around 38% found just once. Sequencing was done on a sample of blood, either unsorted or a sorted T cell fraction (not recorded which). The receptor source for this set is a human donor who was either an allogeneic HSCT recipient or a stem cell or donor lymphocyte infusion donor (not recorded which). It is not recorded whose cells these are; they may come from a transplant donor. CDR3s include the opening cysteine and the closing phenylalanine or tryptophan. Each record gives: D gene, clone size, V gene, J gene, CDR3 DNA, CDR3 protein. A D gene is named only where the DNA matches it firmly. Clone sizes are given selectively: once, few, many, or a class where the clone is expanded.

NA	NA	TRBV7-2	TRBJ1-5	TGTGCCAGCAGCCCCGGACGCGCCGGTAATCAGCCCCAGCATTTT	CASSPGRAGNQPQHF
NA	NA	TRBV29-1	TRBJ2-3	TGCAGGGCAACGCTCCCGGGGACAGATACGCAGTATTTT	CRATLPGTDTQYF
NA	once	TRBV12-3/TRBV12-4	TRBJ2-2	TGTGCCAGCAGTTTCGGGCTCACTAACACCGGGGAGCTGTTTTTT	CASSFGLTNTGELFF
NA	few	TRBV20-1	TRBJ1-1	TGCAGTGCTAACGAAGGGGCCAACACTGAAGCTTTCTTT	CSANEGANTEAFF
TRBD2	NA	TRBV6-5	TRBJ2-3	TGTGCCAGCAGACGACTAGCGGGAGAGACAGATACGCAGTATTTT	CASRRLAGETDTQYF
TRBD1	NA	TRBV12-3/TRBV12-4	TRBJ2-3	TGTGCCAGCAGTTGGACAGGGCCCACAGATACGCAGTATTTT	CASSWTGPTDTQYF
NA	NA	TRBV2	TRBJ1-1	TGTGCCAGCAGTGAAAGGGGTAACACTGAAGCTTTCTTT	CASSERGNTEAFF
TRBD2	NA	TRBV28	TRBJ2-7	TGTGCCAGCCGTAGCGGGAGCTCCTACGAGCAGTACTTC	CASRSGSSYEQYF
NA	NA	TRBV2	TRBJ1-2	TGTGCCAGCAGTGAACTGACTAACTATGGCTACACCTTC	CASSELTNYGYTF
NA	NA	TRBV20-1	TRBJ2-6	TGCAGTGCTAGGGAATCTAGATCTGGGGCCAACGTCCTGACTTTC	CSARESRSGANVLTF
TRBD1	NA	TRBV6-2/TRBV6-3	TRBJ1-2	TGTGCCAGCAGTCTCCGGGACAGCTATGGCTACACCTTC	CASSLRDSYGYTF
NA	NA	TRBV29-1	TRBJ1-1	TGCAGCGTTGAACGGACCGGGGAAGGGAACACTGAAGCTTTCTTT	CSVERTGEGNTEAFF
TRBD1	few	TRBV25-1	TRBJ1-2	TGTGCCAGCAGTGAATGGGGTAACCGGGACAGGGCCTATGGCTACACCTTC	CASSEWGNRDRAYGYTF
TRBD1	NA	TRBV27	TRBJ1-1	TGTGCCAGCAGAATAACCGGGACAGTGAGTGATACTGAAGCTTTCTTT	CASRITGTVSDTEAFF
NA	many	TRBV5-5	TRBJ2-1	TGTGCCAGCAGCCAAATTTCCAACAACAATGAGCAGTTCTTC	CASSQISNNNEQFF
NA	NA	TRBV27	TRBJ2-1	TGTGCCAGCAGAAATTTAGGGAGTTGGTACAATGAGCAGTTCTTC	CASRNLGSWYNEQFF
NA	NA	TRBV20-1	TRBJ1-1	TGCAGTGCTAGAGAGAGGTCAGCCCCCTGGAACACTGAAGCTTTCTTT	CSARERSAPWNTEAFF
TRBD2	NA	TRBV7-3	TRBJ2-2	TGTGCCAGCAGCTCTAGCGGGACCGGGGAGCTGTTTTTT	CASSSSGTGELFF
NA	NA	TRBV7-8	TRBJ2-5	TGTGCCAGCAGCTTGGGAGTTATCACGGGGACCCAGTACTTC	CASSLGVITGTQYF
TRBD2	NA	TRBV12-3/TRBV12-4	TRBJ2-1	TGTGCCAGCAGTTTAGGGGTCGGGGGGGCGGATTACAATGAGCAGTTCTTC	CASSLGVGGADYNEQFF
NA	NA	TRBV28	TRBJ1-2	TGTGCCAGCATTAGAAGTGGAGACAGCCCCTATGGCTACACCTTC	CASIRSGDSPYGYTF
TRBD2	NA	TRBV24-1	TRBJ2-7	TGTGCCACCAGTGACCCTAGCGGAGACGAGCAGTACTTC	CATSDPSGDEQYF
NA	NA	TRBV10-3	TRBJ2-2	TGTGCCATCAATCCGGGCGCCGGGGAGCTGTTTTTT	CAINPGAGELFF